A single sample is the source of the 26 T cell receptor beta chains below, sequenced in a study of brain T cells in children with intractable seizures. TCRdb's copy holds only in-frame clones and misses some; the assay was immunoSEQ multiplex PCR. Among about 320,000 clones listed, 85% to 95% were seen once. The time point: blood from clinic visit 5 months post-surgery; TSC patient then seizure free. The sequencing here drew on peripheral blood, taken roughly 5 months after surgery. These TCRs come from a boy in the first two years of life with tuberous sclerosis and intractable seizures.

In nucleotides, the CDR3 is TGTGCCAGTAGTATTGGCGGGAGCCATGAGCAGTTCTTC. Translated, it gives CASSIGGSHEQFF. The V gene is TRBV19, the J gene TRBJ2-1; 7 bases line up with TRBD2. J lost 8 bases, V lost 3 bases, and 4 bases had no gene match. The CDR3 contains 13 residues. Germline lookup yields CDR1 LNHDA and CDR2 SQIVND (reference sequence).

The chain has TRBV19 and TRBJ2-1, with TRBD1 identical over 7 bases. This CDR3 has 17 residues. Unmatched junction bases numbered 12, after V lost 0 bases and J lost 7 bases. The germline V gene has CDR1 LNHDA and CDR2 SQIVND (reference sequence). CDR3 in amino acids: CASSIDTGASGGNEQFF. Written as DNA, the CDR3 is TGTGCCAGTAGTATAGATACGGGCGCCTCAGGGGGAAATGAGCAGTTCTTC.

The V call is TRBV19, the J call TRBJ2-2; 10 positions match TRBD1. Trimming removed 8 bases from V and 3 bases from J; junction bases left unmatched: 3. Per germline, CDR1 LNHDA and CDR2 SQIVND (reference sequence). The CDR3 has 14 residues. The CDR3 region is CASLTGGDTGELFF. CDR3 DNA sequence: TGTGCCAGTCTGACAGGGGGCGACACCGGGGAGCTGTTTTTT.

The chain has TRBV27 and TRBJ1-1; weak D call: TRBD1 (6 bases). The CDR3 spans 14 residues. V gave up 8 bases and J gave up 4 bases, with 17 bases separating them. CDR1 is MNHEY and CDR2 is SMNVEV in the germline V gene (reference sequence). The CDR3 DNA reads TGTGCCAGCGCTCCTGTCACAGGGTTCACTGAAGCTTTCTTT. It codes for CASAPVTGFTEAFF.

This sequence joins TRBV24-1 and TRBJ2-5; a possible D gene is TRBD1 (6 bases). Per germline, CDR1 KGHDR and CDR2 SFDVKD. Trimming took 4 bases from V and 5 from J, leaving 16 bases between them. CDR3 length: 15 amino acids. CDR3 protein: CATSDPPQGSETQYF. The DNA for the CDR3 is TGTGCCACCAGTGACCCCCCGCAGGGGTCGGAGACCCAGTACTTC.

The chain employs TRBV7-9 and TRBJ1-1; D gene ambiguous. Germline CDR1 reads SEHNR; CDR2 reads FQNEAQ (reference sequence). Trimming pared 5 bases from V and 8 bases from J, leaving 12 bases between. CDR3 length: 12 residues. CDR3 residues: CASSLDTSEAFF. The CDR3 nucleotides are TGTGCCAGCAGCCTCGACACGTCCGAAGCTTTCTTT. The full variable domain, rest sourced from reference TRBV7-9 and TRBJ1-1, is DTGVSQNPRHKITKRGQNVTFRCDPISEHNRLYWYRQTLGQGPEFLTYFQNEAQLEKSRLLSDRFSAERPKGSFSTLEIQRTEQGDSAMYLCASSLDTSEAFFGQGTRLTVV.

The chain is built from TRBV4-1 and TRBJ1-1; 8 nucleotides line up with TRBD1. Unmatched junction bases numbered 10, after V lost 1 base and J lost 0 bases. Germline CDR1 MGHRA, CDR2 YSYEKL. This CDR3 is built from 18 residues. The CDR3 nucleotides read TGCGCCAGCAGCCAAGGGGGTGGACAGGGTTTCATGAACACTGAAGCTTTCTTT. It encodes CASSQGGGQGFMNTEAFF.

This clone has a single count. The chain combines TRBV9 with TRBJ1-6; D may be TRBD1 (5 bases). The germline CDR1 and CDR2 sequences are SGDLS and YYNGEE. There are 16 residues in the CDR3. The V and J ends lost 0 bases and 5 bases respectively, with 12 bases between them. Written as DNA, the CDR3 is TGTGCCAGCAGCGTAGGGGGGGGAGGGAATAATTCACCCCTCCACTTT. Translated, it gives CASSVGGGGNNSPLHF.

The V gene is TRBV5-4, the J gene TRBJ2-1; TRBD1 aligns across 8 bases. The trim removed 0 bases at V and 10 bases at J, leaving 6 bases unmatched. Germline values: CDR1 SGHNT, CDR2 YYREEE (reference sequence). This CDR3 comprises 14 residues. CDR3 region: CASSLGQDRGEQFF. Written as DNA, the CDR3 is TGTGCCAGCAGCTTGGGCCAAGACAGGGGCGAGCAGTTCTTC.

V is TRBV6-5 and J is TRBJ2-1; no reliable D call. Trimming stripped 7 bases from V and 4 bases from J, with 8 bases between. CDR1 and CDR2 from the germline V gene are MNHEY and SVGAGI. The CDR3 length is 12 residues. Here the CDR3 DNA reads TGTGCCAGCACCCCCGGGTACAATGAGCAGTTCTTC. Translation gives CASTPGYNEQFF.

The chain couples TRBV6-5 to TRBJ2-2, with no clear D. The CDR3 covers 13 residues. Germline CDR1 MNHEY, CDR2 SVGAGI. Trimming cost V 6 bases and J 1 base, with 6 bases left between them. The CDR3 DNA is TGTGCCAGCAGCATTTGGAACACCGGGGAGCTGTTTTTT. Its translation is CASSIWNTGELFF.

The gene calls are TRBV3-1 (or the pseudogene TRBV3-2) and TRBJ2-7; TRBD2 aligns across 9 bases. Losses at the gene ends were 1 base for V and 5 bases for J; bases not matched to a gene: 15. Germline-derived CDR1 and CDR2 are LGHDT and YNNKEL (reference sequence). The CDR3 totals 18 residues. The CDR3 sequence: CASSQVFVRGSGSDEQYF. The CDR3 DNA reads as TGTGCCAGCAGCCAAGTCTTTGTCCGAGGTAGCGGGAGTGACGAGCAGTACTTC.

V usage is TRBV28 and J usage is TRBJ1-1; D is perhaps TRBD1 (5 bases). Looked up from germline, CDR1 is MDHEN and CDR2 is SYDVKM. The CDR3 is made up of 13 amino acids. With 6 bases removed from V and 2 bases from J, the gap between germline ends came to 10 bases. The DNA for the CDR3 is TGTGCCAGCAGCTCCGACAGAAACACTGAAGCTTTCTTT. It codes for CASSSDRNTEAFF.

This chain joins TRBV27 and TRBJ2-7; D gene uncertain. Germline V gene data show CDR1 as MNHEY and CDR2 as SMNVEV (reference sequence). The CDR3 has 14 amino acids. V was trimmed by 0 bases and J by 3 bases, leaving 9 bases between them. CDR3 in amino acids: CASSLSGMNYEQYF. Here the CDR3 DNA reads TGTGCCAGCAGTTTATCAGGCATGAACTACGAGCAGTACTTC.

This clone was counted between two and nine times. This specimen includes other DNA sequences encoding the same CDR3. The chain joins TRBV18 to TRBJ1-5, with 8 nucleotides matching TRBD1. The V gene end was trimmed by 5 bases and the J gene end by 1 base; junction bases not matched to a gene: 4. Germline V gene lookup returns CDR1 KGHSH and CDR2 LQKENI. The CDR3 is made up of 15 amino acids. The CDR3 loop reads CASSSRTGSNQPQHF. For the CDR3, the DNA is TGTGCCAGCTCATCCCGGACAGGGAGCAATCAGCCCCAGCATTTT.

In DNA form, the CDR3 reads TGTGCCAGCAGCTTAGAGGCTCAGAACACTGAAGCTTTCTTT. It encodes CASSLEAQNTEAFF. V usage is TRBV13 and J usage is TRBJ1-1, with D hard to call. V was clipped by 1 base and J by 1 base, with 7 bases between them. The germline CDR1 and CDR2 sequences are PRHDT and FYEKMQ (reference sequence). The length of the CDR3 is 14 residues.

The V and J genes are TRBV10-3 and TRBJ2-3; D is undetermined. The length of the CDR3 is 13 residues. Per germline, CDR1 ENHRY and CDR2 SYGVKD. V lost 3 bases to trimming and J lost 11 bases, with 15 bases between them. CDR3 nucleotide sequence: TGTGCCATCAGTGAAAACGCACCCATCATGCAGTATTTT. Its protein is CAISENAPIMQYF.

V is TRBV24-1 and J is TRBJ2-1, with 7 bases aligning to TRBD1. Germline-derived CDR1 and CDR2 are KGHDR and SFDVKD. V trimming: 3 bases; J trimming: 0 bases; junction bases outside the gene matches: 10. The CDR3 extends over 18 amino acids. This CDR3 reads CATSDPRTGTSSYNEQFF. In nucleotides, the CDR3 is TGTGCCACCAGTGATCCCCGGACAGGTACCAGCTCCTACAATGAGCAGTTCTTC.

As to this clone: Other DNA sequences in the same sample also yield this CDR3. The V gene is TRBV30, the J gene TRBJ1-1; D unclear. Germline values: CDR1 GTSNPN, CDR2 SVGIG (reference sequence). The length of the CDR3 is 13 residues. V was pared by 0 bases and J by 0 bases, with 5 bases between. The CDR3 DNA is TGTGCCTGGAGTGTAGGGCTGAACACTGAAGCTTTCTTT. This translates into CAWSVGLNTEAFF. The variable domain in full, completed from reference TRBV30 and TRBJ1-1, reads SQTIHQWPATLVQPVGSPLSLECTVEGTSNPNLYWYRQAAGRGLQLLFYSVGIGQISSEVPQNLSASRPQDRQFILSSKKLLLSDSGFYLCAWSVGLNTEAFFGQGTRLTVV.

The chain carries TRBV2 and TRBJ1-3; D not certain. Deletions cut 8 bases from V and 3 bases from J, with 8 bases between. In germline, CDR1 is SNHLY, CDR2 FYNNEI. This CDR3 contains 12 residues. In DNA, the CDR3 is TGTGCCAGCCACCTTGGTGGAAACACCATATATTTT. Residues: CASHLGGNTIYF.

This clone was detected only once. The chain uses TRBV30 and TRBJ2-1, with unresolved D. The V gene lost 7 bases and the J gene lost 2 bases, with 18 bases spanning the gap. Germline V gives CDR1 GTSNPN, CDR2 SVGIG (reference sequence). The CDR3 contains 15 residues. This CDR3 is CASRAGEEPYNEQFF. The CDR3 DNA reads TGTGCCTCCCGAGCTGGGGAAGAGCCCTACAATGAGCAGTTCTTC.

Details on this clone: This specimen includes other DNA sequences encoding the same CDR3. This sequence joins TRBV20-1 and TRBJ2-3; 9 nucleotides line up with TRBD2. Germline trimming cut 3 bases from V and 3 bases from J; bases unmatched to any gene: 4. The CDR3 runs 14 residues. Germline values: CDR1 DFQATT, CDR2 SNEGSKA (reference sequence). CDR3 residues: CSASRLAGTDTQYF. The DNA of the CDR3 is TGCAGTGCTAGTCGGCTAGCGGGGACAGATACGCAGTATTTT.

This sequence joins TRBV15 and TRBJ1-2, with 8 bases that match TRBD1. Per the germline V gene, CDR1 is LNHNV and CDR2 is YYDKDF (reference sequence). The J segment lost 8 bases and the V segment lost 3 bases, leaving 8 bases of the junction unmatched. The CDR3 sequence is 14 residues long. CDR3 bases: TGTGCCACCAGCAGCTTCTCAGGGGGCAGGGGCTACACCTTC. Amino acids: CATSSFSGGRGYTF.

CDR3: CAISELAGGDEQYF. CDR3 nucleotide sequence: TGTGCCATCAGTGAACTAGCGGGAGGGGACGAGCAGTACTTC. The chain has TRBV10-3 and TRBJ2-7; 13 bases match TRBD2. CDR1 is ENHRY, CDR2 SYGVKD, per germline. The CDR3 loop spans 14 amino acids. V gave up 3 bases and J gave up 5 bases; unmatched junction bases: 1.

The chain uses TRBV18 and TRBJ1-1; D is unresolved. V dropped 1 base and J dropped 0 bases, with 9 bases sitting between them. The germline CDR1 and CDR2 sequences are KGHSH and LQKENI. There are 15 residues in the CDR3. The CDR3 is CASSPLAGVNTEAFF. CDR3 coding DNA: TGTGCCAGCTCACCACTGGCCGGGGTGAACACTGAAGCTTTCTTT.

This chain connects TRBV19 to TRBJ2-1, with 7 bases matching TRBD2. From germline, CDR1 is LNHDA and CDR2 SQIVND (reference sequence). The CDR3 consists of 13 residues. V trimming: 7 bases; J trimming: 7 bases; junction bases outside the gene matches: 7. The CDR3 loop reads CASNRGSINEQFF. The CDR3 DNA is TGTGCCAGTAATCGCGGGAGCATAAATGAGCAGTTCTTC.